Presented here are 15 T cell receptor beta chains from one specimen sequenced in a study of shared clonotypes between healthy human individuals. Profiled with immunoSEQ multiplex PCR; TCRdb holds only in-frame clones, not every one. The data hold 740,000 or so clones, with roughly 73% observed a single time. The specimen was memory CD4+ T cells sorted from blood. Subset in this sample: CD45RA-negative fraction. The receptors were gathered from a woman in her 30s in good health.

This clone was seen many times. The J gene is TRBJ1-3, the V gene TRBV4-2, with D possibly TRBD1 on 5 matching bases. Germline V lookup: CDR1 LGHNA, CDR2 YNFKEQ. The CDR3 has 16 residues. V shed 1 base and J shed 0 bases, with 10 bases lying between them. The CDR3, as DNA: TGTGCCAGCAGCCAAGGGACACCCCGCTCTGGAAACACCATATATTTT. It is translated as CASSQGTPRSGNTIYF.

With regard to this clone: The same CDR3 can be traced to other DNA sequences in this sample. V and J are TRBV5-1 and TRBJ2-1, with a possible D match to TRBD2 (5 bases). This CDR3 spans 15 amino acids. Trimming removed 0 bases from V and 2 bases from J, with 9 bases in between. The germline gives CDR1 SGHRS, CDR2 YFSETQ. The CDR3 sequence is CASSLDRGAYNEQFF. CDR3 nucleotides: TGCGCCAGCAGCTTGGATCGGGGTGCCTACAATGAGCAGTTCTTC.

A remark on this clone: This same CDR3 is encoded by further DNA sequences in the sample. The chain employs TRBV6-5 and TRBJ2-7, with a tentative D call TRBD2 (6 bases). The CDR3 sequence is 14 residues long. Germline loops: CDR1 MNHEY, CDR2 SVGAGI. Trimming pared 3 bases from V and 1 base from J, leaving 10 bases between. The CDR3 is CASSYSGRSYEQYF. The CDR3 nucleotides read TGTGCCAGCAGTTATAGCGGAAGGTCCTACGAGCAGTACTTC.

The CDR3 is CASSFETGGLYEQYF. CDR3 coding DNA: TGCGCCAGCAGCTTTGAGACGGGAGGCCTCTACGAGCAGTACTTC. V is TRBV5-1 and J is TRBJ2-7, with 7 bases that match TRBD2. Germline trimming cut 2 bases from V and 3 bases from J; bases unmatched to any gene: 8. The germline V gene has CDR1 SGHRS and CDR2 YFSETQ. The length of the CDR3 is 15 residues.

This chain links TRBV9 with TRBJ2-7, with D unresolved. The ends were cut back, 0 bases at V and 6 bases at J, with 16 bases in the middle. Germline CDR1 reads SGDLS; CDR2 reads YYNGEE. This CDR3 comprises 15 residues. CDR3 sequence reads: CASSVGHTQDPEQYF. CDR3 sequence (DNA): TGTGCCAGCAGCGTAGGACACACACAAGACCCCGAGCAGTACTTC.

V is TRBV7-9 and J is TRBJ2-2; no firm D call. The germline V and J ends were trimmed by 6 bases and 4 bases, with 15 bases remaining between them. The CDR3 is 15 amino acids. CDR1 SEHNR and CDR2 FQNEAQ come from the germline V gene (reference sequence). The DNA of the CDR3 is TGTGCCAGCAGGGCCCTCAGCGTCGGCACCGGGGAGCTGTTTTTT. Its translation is CASRALSVGTGELFF.

This clone was seen more than once but under ten times. Other DNA sequences within the sample encode an identical CDR3. The gene calls are TRBV2 and TRBJ1-5, with 8 bases fitting TRBD1. The germline V gene has CDR1 SNHLY and CDR2 FYNNEI. The CDR3 is 14 amino acids. The ends lost 1 base at V and 4 bases at J; junction bases unmatched: 0. The CDR3 sequence is CASSEGQGNQPQHF. CDR3 bases: TGTGCCAGCAGTGAAGGACAGGGGAATCAGCCCCAGCATTTT.

The rearrangement joins TRBV19 to TRBJ1-5; a weak D match, TRBD1 (6 bases). The length of the CDR3 is 15 residues. CDR1 is LNHDA and CDR2 is SQIVND in the germline V gene (reference sequence). V lost 5 bases and J lost 0, with 11 bases in between. In DNA, the CDR3 is TGTGCCAGTAGTGAATGGGGGCATAGCAATCAGCCCCAGCATTTT. It codes for CASSEWGHSNQPQHF.

The sample holds a few counts of this clone. A far larger clone is only one base removed, so a read error is likely. The chain joins TRBV11-2 to TRBJ2-5; D gene ambiguous. Germline loops: CDR1 SGHAT, CDR2 FQNNGV. There are 10 residues in the CDR3. Trimming cost V 4 bases and J 5 bases, with 2 bases left between them. The CDR3 region is CASSSETQYF. The CDR3 region has the DNA TGTGCCAGCAGCTCGGAGACCCAGTACTTC.

The chain recombines TRBV4-1 with TRBJ2-4; D gene unclear. This CDR3 is 13 amino acids long. The ends were cut back, 4 bases at V and 5 bases at J, with 9 bases in the middle. Per the germline V gene, CDR1 is MGHRA and CDR2 is YSYEKL. CDR3 amino acids: CASSPGLENIQYF. CDR3 bases: TGCGCCAGCAGCCCCGGATTGGAAAACATTCAGTACTTC.

This clone is a singleton in its sample. The chain carries TRBV18 and TRBJ2-7, with a possible D match to TRBD2 (5 bases). Germline CDR1 KGHSH, CDR2 LQKENI. The CDR3 contains 13 residues. The V end lost 0 bases, the J end lost 6 bases, and 9 bases lay between the germline ends. CDR3 DNA sequence: TGTGCCAGCTCACCACCGCGGCGGGCCGAGCAGTACTTC. It translates to CASSPPRRAEQYF.

In nucleotides, the CDR3 is TGTGCCATCAGTAGCGAGACAACCCGCTACGAGCAGTACTTC. It specifies CAISSETTRYEQYF. The V gene is TRBV10-3, the J gene TRBJ2-7; D is unresolved. V lost 5 bases and J lost 3, with 14 bases in between. The CDR3 consists of 14 residues. Germline V lookup: CDR1 ENHRY, CDR2 SYGVKD.

In its sample, this clone was seen a few times. The V and J genes are TRBV6-6 and TRBJ2-2, with TRBD1 matching 8 bases. The CDR3 has 15 amino acids. V lost 5 bases and J lost 7; bases outside the gene matches: 9. The germline V gene encodes CDR1 MNHNY and CDR2 SVGAGI (reference sequence). CDR3 nucleotide sequence: TGTGCCAGCAGTCAAACCCAGGGGGCCGGCGGGGAGCTGTTTTTT. As protein: CASSQTQGAGGELFF.

With respect to this clone: A much larger clone lies a single base off, so this may be a read error. Other DNA sequences within the sample encode an identical CDR3. The V and J genes are TRBV19 and TRBJ1-1, with 8 bases fitting TRBD1. CDR3 length equals 15 residues. V was clipped by 3 bases and J by 1 base; unmatched bases: 4. Per germline, CDR1 LNHDA and CDR2 SQIVND (reference sequence). CDR3 sequence: CASSIQGAPNTEAFF. The CDR3 DNA is TGTGCCAGTAGTATCCAGGGGGCTCCGAACACTGAAGCTTTCTTT.

In this sample, this clone turned up a few times. This chain connects TRBV11-2 to TRBJ1-1, with no clear D. V shed 2 bases and J shed 1 base, with 8 bases lying between them. The V gene's germline CDR1 is SGHAT and CDR2 FQNNGV. The CDR3 runs 14 residues. CDR3: CASSLFDTNTEAFF. CDR3 nucleotide sequence: TGTGCCAGCAGCTTATTCGACACGAACACTGAAGCTTTCTTT.